A selection of T cell receptor beta chains follows, all from one sample in a study of T-cell memory formation after mild COVID-19. One entry per CDR3 protein, called by TCRdb with MiXCR from the 5' RACE reads. The data contain more than 150,000 distinct CDR3 sequences, 18% of them singletons. Sample: PBMCs or a T cell subset sorted from them (not recorded which). Receptors originate from a man aged 18-30 years who had mild COVID-19 (a few samples of this study predate the infection). Cell type and time point are not known. CDR3s include the opening cysteine and the closing phenylalanine or tryptophan. The order of the fields is J gene, clone size, V gene, D gene, CDR3 DNA, CDR3 protein. A D gene is named only where the DNA matches it firmly. Expanded clones get a size class; other rows say once, few or many, or leave the size out.

J gene: TRBJ1-6
clone size: few
V gene: TRBV18
D gene: NA
CDR3 DNA: TGTGCCAGCTCACCAGGGGGTCAGGATTCACCCCTCCACTTT
CDR3 protein: CASSPGGQDSPLHF

J gene: TRBJ1-1
clone size: NA
V gene: TRBV30
D gene: TRBD1
CDR3 DNA: TGTGCCTGGACTAGACAGGGACAAAACACTGAAGCTTTCTTT
CDR3 protein: CAWTRQGQNTEAFF

J gene: TRBJ1-6
clone size: few
V gene: TRBV12-3/TRBV12-4
D gene: NA
CDR3 DNA: TGTGCCAGCACCGGACAGAGAAATTCACCCCTCCACTTT
CDR3 protein: CASTGQRNSPLHF

J gene: TRBJ2-7
clone size: few
V gene: TRBV20-1
D gene: NA
CDR3 DNA: TGCAGTGCTAGCGCTATTCGGAGCGGATACCACTACGAGCAGTACTTC
CDR3 protein: CSASAIRSGYHYEQYF

J gene: TRBJ2-5
clone size: many
V gene: TRBV5-1
D gene: TRBD2
CDR3 DNA: TGCGCCAGCAGCTTTGCGGGGGAAGAGACCCAGTACTTC
CDR3 protein: CASSFAGEETQYF

J gene: TRBJ2-2
clone size: few
V gene: TRBV9
D gene: NA
CDR3 DNA: TGTGCCAGCAGAAGTTCAGGGGTGGGGACCGGGGAGCTGTTTTTT
CDR3 protein: CASRSSGVGTGELFF

J gene: TRBJ2-3
clone size: many
V gene: TRBV5-1
D gene: TRBD2
CDR3 DNA: TGCGCCAGCAGCGGACAAGCGGGGGGGCCAATAGATACGCAGTATTTT
CDR3 protein: CASSGQAGGPIDTQYF

J gene: TRBJ1-1
clone size: once
V gene: TRBV19
D gene: NA
CDR3 DNA: TGTGCCAGTACCAAGCGGTCCCCGGGCGCAGCTTTCTTT
CDR3 protein: CASTKRSPGAAFF

J gene: TRBJ2-3
clone size: few
V gene: TRBV5-4
D gene: NA
CDR3 DNA: TGTGCCAGCGGGGGGTTTAGCACAGATACGCAGTATTTT
CDR3 protein: CASGGFSTDTQYF

J gene: TRBJ1-1
clone size: NA
V gene: TRBV20-1
D gene: NA
CDR3 DNA: TGCAGTGCTCGCAGGGGCTGGATTACTGAAGCTTTCTTT
CDR3 protein: CSARRGWITEAFF

J gene: TRBJ2-1
clone size: NA
V gene: TRBV5-1
D gene: TRBD1
CDR3 DNA: TGCGCCAGCAGCACAGGACAGGGATCAAGCTCCTACAATGAGCAGTTCTTC
CDR3 protein: CASSTGQGSSSYNEQFF

J gene: TRBJ2-3
clone size: few
V gene: TRBV7-2
D gene: NA
CDR3 DNA: TGTGCCAGCAGCTTAGTAAACGGAGATACGCAGTATTTT
CDR3 protein: CASSLVNGDTQYF

J gene: TRBJ1-4
clone size: NA
V gene: TRBV6-5
D gene: NA
CDR3 DNA: TGTGCCAGCAGTCATACAGCGGGTGGCGTTGAAAAACTGTTTTTT
CDR3 protein: CASSHTAGGVEKLFF

J gene: TRBJ2-3
clone size: few
V gene: TRBV20-1
D gene: TRBD1
CDR3 DNA: TGCAGTGCTAGGGCCCGGACAGGAGCCCGCACAGATACGCAGTATTTT
CDR3 protein: CSARARTGARTDTQYF

J gene: TRBJ2-1
clone size: few
V gene: TRBV5-1
D gene: TRBD1
CDR3 DNA: TGCGCCAGCAGCCCCTGGACAGGGGGTGACAATGAGCAGTTCTTC
CDR3 protein: CASSPWTGGDNEQFF

J gene: TRBJ2-1
clone size: few
V gene: TRBV15
D gene: NA
CDR3 DNA: TGTGCCACCAGCAGAGAGAGAAATGAGCAGTTCTTC
CDR3 protein: CATSRERNEQFF

J gene: TRBJ2-3
clone size: NA
V gene: TRBV14
D gene: TRBD1
CDR3 DNA: TGTGCCAGCAGCCCCCGACAGGGGGAGGTAACAGATACGCAGTATTTT
CDR3 protein: CASSPRQGEVTDTQYF